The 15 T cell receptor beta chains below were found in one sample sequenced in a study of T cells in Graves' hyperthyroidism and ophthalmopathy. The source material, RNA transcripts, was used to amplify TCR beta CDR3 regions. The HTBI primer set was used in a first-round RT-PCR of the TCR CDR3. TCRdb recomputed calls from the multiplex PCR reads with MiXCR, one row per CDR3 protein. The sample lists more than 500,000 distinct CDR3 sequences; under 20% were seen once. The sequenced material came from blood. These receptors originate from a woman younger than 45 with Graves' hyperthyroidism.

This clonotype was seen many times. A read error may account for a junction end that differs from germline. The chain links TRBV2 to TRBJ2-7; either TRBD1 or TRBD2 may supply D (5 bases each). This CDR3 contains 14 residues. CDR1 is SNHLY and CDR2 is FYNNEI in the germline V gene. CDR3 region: CASSEGEPPPEQYF. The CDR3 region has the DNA TGTGCCAGCAGCGAAGGGGAGCCTCCCCCCGAGCAGTACTTC.

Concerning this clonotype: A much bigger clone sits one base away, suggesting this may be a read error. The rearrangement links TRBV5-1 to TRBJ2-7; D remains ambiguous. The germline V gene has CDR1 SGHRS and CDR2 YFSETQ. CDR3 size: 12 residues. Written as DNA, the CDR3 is TGCGACAGCTTGACATTCTCCTACGAGCAGTACTTC. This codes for CDSLTFSYEQYF.

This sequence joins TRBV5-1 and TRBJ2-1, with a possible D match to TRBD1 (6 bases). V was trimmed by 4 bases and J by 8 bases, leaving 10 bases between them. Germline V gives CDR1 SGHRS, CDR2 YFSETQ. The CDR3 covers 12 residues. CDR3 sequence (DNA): TGCGCCAGCAGCATACAGGGTCATGAGCAGTTCTTC. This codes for CASSIQGHEQFF.

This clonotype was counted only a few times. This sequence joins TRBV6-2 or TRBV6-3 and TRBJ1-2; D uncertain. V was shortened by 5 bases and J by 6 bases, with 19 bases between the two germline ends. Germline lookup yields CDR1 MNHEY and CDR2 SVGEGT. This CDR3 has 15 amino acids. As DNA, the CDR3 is TGTGCCAGCAGTCCTCCGTTACGTTCCCTCGATGGCTACACCTTC. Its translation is CASSPPLRSLDGYTF.

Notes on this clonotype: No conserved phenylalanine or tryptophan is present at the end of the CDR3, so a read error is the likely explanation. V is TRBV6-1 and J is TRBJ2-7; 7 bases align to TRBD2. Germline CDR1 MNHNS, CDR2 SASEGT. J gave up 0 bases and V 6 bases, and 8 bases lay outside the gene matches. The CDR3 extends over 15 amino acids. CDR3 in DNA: TGTGCCAGCAGGGGGGGTGGCGGGAGCTCCTACGAGCAGTACCTC. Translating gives CASRGGGGSSYEQYL.

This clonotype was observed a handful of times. Written as DNA, the CDR3 is TGTGCCAGCAGCTTATCCGATTACTCCTACGAGCAGTACTTC. Residues: CASSLSDYSYEQYF. The chain links TRBV11-2 to TRBJ2-7; unclear D gene. Deletions cut 2 bases from V and 0 bases from J, with 8 bases between. The CDR3 loop spans 14 amino acids. CDR1 and CDR2 (germline): SGHAT, FQNNGV.

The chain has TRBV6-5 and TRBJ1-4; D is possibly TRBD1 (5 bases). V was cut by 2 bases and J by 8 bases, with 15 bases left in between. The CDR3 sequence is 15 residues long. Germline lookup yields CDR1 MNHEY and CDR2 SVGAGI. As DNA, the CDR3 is TGTGCCAGCAGTTACGGAGGACAAGGAGACGAAAAACTGTTTTTT. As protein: CASSYGGQGDEKLFF.

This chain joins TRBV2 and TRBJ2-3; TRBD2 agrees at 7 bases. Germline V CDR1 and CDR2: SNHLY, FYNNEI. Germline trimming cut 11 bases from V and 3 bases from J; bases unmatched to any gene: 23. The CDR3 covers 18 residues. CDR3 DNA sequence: TGTGCCGGAGGAGTAGGGCGGGGGATTCGCTCGGGTACAGATACGCAGTATTTT. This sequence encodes CAGGVGRGIRSGTDTQYF.

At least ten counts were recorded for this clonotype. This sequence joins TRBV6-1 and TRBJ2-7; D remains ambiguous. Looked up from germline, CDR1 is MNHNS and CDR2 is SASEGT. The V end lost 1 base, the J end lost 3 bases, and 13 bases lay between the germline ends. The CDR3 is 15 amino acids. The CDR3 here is CASSEGVPEYYEQYF. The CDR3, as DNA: TGTGCCAGCAGTGAAGGGGTGCCGGAATACTACGAGCAGTACTTC.

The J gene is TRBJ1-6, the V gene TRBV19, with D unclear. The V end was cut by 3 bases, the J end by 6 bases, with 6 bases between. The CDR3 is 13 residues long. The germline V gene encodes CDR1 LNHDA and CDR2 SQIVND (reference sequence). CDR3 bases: TGTGCCAGTAGTATGACGGCTAATTCACCCCTCCACTTT. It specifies CASSMTANSPLHF.

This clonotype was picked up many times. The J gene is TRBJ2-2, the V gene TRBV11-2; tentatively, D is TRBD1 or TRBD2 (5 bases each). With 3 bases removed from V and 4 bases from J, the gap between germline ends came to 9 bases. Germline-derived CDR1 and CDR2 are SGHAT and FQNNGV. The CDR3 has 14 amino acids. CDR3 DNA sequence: TGTGCCAGCAGCTTGGGGGATGGCACCGGGGAGCTGTTTTTT. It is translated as CASSLGDGTGELFF.

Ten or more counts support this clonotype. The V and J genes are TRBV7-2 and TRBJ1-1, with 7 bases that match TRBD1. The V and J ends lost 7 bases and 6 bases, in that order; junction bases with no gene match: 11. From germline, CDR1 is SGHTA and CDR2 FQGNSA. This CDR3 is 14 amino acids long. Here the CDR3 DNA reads TGTGCCAGCACCCCGAGACAGGGACTCCCTGAAGCTTTCTTT. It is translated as CASTPRQGLPEAFF. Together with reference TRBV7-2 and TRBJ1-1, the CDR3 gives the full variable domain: GAGVSQSPSNKVTEKGKDVELRCDPISGHTALYWYRQSLGQGLEFLIYFQGNSAPDKSGLPSDRFSAERTGGSVSTLTIQRTQQEDSAVYLCASTPRQGLPEAFFGQGTRLTVV.

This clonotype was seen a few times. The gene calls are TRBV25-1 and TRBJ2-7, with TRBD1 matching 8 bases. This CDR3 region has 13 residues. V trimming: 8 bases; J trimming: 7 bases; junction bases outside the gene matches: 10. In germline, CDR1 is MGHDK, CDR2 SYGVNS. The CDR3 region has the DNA TGTGCCAGCCGGGACAGGCTCCCGTGGGAGCAGTACTTC. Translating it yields CASRDRLPWEQYF.

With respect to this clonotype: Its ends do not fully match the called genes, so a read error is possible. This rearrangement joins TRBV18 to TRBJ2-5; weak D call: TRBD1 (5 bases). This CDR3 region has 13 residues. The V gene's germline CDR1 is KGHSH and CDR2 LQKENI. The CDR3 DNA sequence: TGTGCCAGCCCACCGAGTAGGGGAGAGACCCAGTACTTC. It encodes CASPPSRGETQYF.

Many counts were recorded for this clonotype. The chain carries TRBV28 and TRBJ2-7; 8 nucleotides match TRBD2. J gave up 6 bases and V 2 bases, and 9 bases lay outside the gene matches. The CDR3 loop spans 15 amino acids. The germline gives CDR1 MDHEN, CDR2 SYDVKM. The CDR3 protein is CASSLLVSGTGEQYF. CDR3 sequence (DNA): TGTGCCAGCAGTTTACTGGTTAGCGGGACGGGCGAGCAGTACTTC.